The sequence of this T cell receptor (beta chain) was determined in a study of blood T cell repertoires in COVID-19. Per germline, CDR1 LNHDA and CDR2 SQIVND (reference sequence). This CDR3 spans 14 amino acids. Unmatched junction bases numbered 8, after V lost 5 bases and J lost 5 bases. Living in 24 US areas, the participants were between roughly 18 and 90 years of age. Participant reports of clinical history set cohort assignment. During the 2 weeks before they entered the study, exposed participants had met someone with a PCR-confirmed or clinician-diagnosed COVID-19 case. This clone was counted between two and nine times. TCRdb's copy holds only in-frame clones and misses some; the assay was immunoSEQ multiplex PCR. The sample consists of some 400,000 clones, approximately 90% of them appearing once.

V gene TRBV19 combines with J gene TRBJ1-1; 7 nucleotides align to TRBD1. Sequenced material: PBMCs or T cells enriched from blood (not recorded which). The clonotype comes from a woman in her 40s who had been exposed to COVID-19. The chain's CDR3 is CASSSRQGGTEAFF. The CDR3 DNA follows: TGTGCCAGTAGTTCCCGACAGGGCGGGACTGAAGCTTTCTTT.